The clone carrying this T cell receptor (beta chain) was observed a few times. No antigen is known for it. The sample belongs to a study of T-cell memory formation after mild COVID-19. Across the study: TCR clusters largely stayed donor specific.

TCRdb ran MiXCR on the 5' RACE reads and lists one entry per CDR3 protein. Of 190,000 or so distinct CDR3 sequences listed, 20% to 25% are singletons. Notes on the study in general: Mainly in CM and EM were contracting CD4+ clones; CD8+ were in EMRA. Nothing showed for sure that second-wave clones peaking on day 37 were SARS-CoV-2 specific.

The germline gives CDR1 SGDLS, CDR2 YYNGEE. V lost 0 bases and J lost 1, with 12 bases in between. The CDR3 length is 16 residues. The clonotype was recovered from an adult woman who had mild COVID-19 (a few samples of this study predate the infection). Cell type and time point are not known. The sample taken for sequencing was PBMCs or a T cell subset sorted from them (not recorded which). The chain joins TRBV9 to TRBJ2-3, with no clear D. CDR3 nucleotides: TGTGCCAGCAGCGTAGCTTCTCAGGCGGGCACAGATACGCAGTATTTT. Protein sequence: CASSVASQAGTDTQYF.